A single sample gave rise to the 26 T cell receptor beta chains below, sequenced in a study of cytomegalovirus exposure and HLA in healthy donors. In the PCR, 60 Vbeta and 13 Jbeta primers were used. Here immunoSEQ multiplex PCR was the method, and the copy in TCRdb shows in-frame clones only, minus some. Of fewer than 300,000 clones listed, approximately 80% are singletons. Material: PBMCs. The source of these receptors is a girl aged 2 to 9 in good health and CMV-seronegative.

This chain links TRBV14 with TRBJ2-7; TRBD1 might be the D (6 bases). The CDR3 length is 14 residues. CDR1 is SGHDN, CDR2 FVKESK, per germline. V shed 6 bases and J shed 3 bases, with 15 bases lying between them. CDR3 loop: CASSLSGRGYEQYF. As DNA, the CDR3 is TGTGCCAGCAGTCTCTCAGGCAGGGGCTACGAGCAGTACTTC.

This chain links TRBV7-6 with TRBJ2-7; the match to TRBD2 covers 8 bases. Looked up from germline, CDR1 is SGHVS and CDR2 is FNYEAQ. The ends lost 2 bases at V and 0 bases at J; junction bases unmatched: 9. This CDR3 contains 17 residues. The CDR3 DNA follows: TGTGCCAGCAGCTTAAGATCGGGGGGGAGGAGCTCCTACGAGCAGTACTTC. Amino acid sequence: CASSLRSGGRSSYEQYF. Using reference TRBV7-6 and TRBJ2-7 for the parts outside the CDR3, the full variable domain is GAGVSQSPRYKVTKRGQDVALRCDPISGHVSLYWYRQALGQGPEFLTYFNYEAQQDKSGLPNDRFSAERPEGSISTLTIQRTEQRDSAMYRCASSLRSGGRSSYEQYFGPGTRLTVT.

The CDR3 DNA is TGTGCCAGCAGTTTAGGAGGACTAGCGCGATTTCGATGGGAGACCCAGTACTTC. It codes for CASSLGGLARFRWETQYF. The rearrangement links TRBV28 to TRBJ2-5, with 9 bases identical to TRBD2. Losses at the gene ends were 2 bases for V and 5 bases for J; bases not matched to a gene: 15. The CDR3 loop spans 18 amino acids. CDR1 and CDR2 from the germline V gene are MDHEN and SYDVKM.

This clone was recorded once. The CDR3 DNA reads as TGTGCCAGCAGCTTAGGACGCGGGAAGGTTTTCGTGGAGACCCAGTACTTC. This codes for CASSLGRGKVFVETQYF. The chain links TRBV7-2 to TRBJ2-5; D possibly corresponds to TRBD2 (6 bases). From germline, CDR1 is SGHTA and CDR2 FQGNSA. The CDR3 is made up of 17 amino acids. Deletions cut 1 base from V and 5 bases from J, with 20 bases between.

The chain is built from TRBV7-8 and TRBJ1-1; no firm D call. The germline CDR1 and CDR2 sequences are SGHVS and FQNEAQ. The CDR3 covers 12 residues. V lost 5 bases to trimming and J lost 6 bases, with 10 bases between them. The CDR3: CASSPGKAEAFF. CDR3 coding DNA: TGTGCCAGCAGCCCGGGGAAGGCTGAAGCTTTCTTT.

The chain joins TRBV19 to TRBJ2-7; 9 bases are a match to TRBD2. Trimming removed 3 bases from V and 5 bases from J; junction bases left unmatched: 14. This CDR3 contains 17 residues. Germline loops: CDR1 LNHDA, CDR2 SQIVND (reference sequence). CDR3 in DNA: TGTGCCAGTAGTATGTTCCCCTTAGCGGGAGCGTTGGACGAGCAGTACTTC. Protein product: CASSMFPLAGALDEQYF.

The rearrangement uses TRBV5-1 and TRBJ2-5, with TRBD1 matching 8 bases. With the DNA end fitting TRBJ2-7 better, the J assignment may be wrong. The V gene's germline CDR1 is SGHRS and CDR2 YFSETQ. The CDR3 contains 12 residues. CDR3 nucleotides: TGCGCCAGCAGCTGGACAGGGACCGAGCAGTACTTC. Translation: CASSWTGTEQYF.

The genes are TRBV4-1 and TRBJ2-4; possibly TRBD1 for D (5 bases). V dropped 4 bases and J dropped 0 bases, with 22 bases sitting between them. There are 19 residues in the CDR3. Germline assignment: CDR1 MGHRA and CDR2 YSYEKL. The CDR3, as DNA: TGCGCCAGCAGCCCAACGGCAGGGAACCTTATACTAGCCAAAAACATTCAGTACTTC. Its protein product is CASSPTAGNLILAKNIQYF.

V and J are TRBV15 and TRBJ1-1; D might be TRBD1 (5 bases). The length of the CDR3 is 16 residues. CDR1 and CDR2 from the germline V gene are LNHNV and YYDKDF (reference sequence). Trimming left V 0 bases short and J 3 bases short, with 14 bases between. CDR3 nucleotide sequence: TGTGCCACCAGCAGAGATCTAACATGGGGGGACACTGAAGCTTTCTTT. It is translated as CATSRDLTWGDTEAFF.

The chain is built from TRBV10-1 and TRBJ2-1; 8 bases are shared with TRBD2. This CDR3 has 15 residues. Germline CDR1 is WNHNN and CDR2 is SYGVQD (reference sequence). Trimming cost V 2 bases and J 4 bases; bases outside gene matches: 4. CDR3 sequence reads: CASSEGVAGYNEQFF. The CDR3 bases are TGCGCCAGCAGTGAGGGAGTAGCGGGGTACAATGAGCAGTTCTTC.

The CDR3 loop is CASSPTKARVYEQYF. The CDR3 nucleotides read TGTGCCAGCAGCCCGACTAAGGCGAGGGTTTACGAGCAGTACTTC. The V call is TRBV5-4, the J call TRBJ2-7; a possible D gene is TRBD2 (5 bases). This CDR3 is 15 amino acids long. The germline V and J ends were trimmed by 4 bases and 4 bases, with 18 bases remaining between them. The V gene's germline CDR1 is SGHNT and CDR2 YYREEE (reference sequence).

The V call is TRBV19, the J call TRBJ2-3; 12 bases map to TRBD2. This CDR3 is 16 amino acids long. The germline CDR1 and CDR2 sequences are LNHDA and SQIVND (reference sequence). Losses at the gene ends were 5 bases for V and 2 bases for J; bases not matched to a gene: 5. The CDR3 sequence: CASSERTSGATDTQYF. The CDR3 nucleotides read TGTGCCAGTAGTGAGAGGACTAGCGGGGCCACAGATACGCAGTATTTT. Combining the CDR3 with reference TRBV19 and TRBJ2-3 gives the whole variable domain DGGITQSPKYLFRKEGQNVTLSCEQNLNHDAMYWYRQDPGQGLRLIYYSQIVNDFQKGDIAEGYSVSREKKESFPLTVTSAQKNPTAFYLCASSERTSGATDTQYFGPGTRLTVL.

The V call is TRBV6-1, the J call TRBJ1-1; D gene uncertain. The V end lost 7 bases, the J end lost 6 bases, and 18 bases lay between the germline ends. Germline values: CDR1 MNHNS, CDR2 SASEGT. The length of the CDR3 is 14 residues. CDR3 residues: CASKVYTATAEAFF. Written as DNA, the CDR3 is TGTGCCAGCAAGGTTTATACAGCAACCGCTGAAGCTTTCTTT.

J is TRBJ1-5 and V is TRBV5-1, with D possibly matching TRBD1 (5 bases). The length of the CDR3 is 14 residues. CDR1 and CDR2 from the germline V gene are SGHRS and YFSETQ. V lost 5 bases and J 0 bases, leaving 9 bases between the germline ends. The CDR3: CASRSGCSNQPQHF. The DNA for the CDR3 is TGCGCCAGCAGGTCAGGGTGTAGCAATCAGCCCCAGCATTTT.

The gene calls are TRBV5-6 and TRBJ2-3; 8 nucleotides match TRBD1. V dropped 2 bases and J dropped 4; count of bases not matched to a gene: 9. This CDR3 comprises 16 residues. Per germline, CDR1 SGHDT and CDR2 YYEEEE. The CDR3 DNA sequence: TGTGCCAGCAGCTTAATACAGGGGGTTGGTGCAGATACGCAGTATTTT. Translated, it gives CASSLIQGVGADTQYF.

V and J are TRBV5-1 and TRBJ2-5, with D possibly being TRBD1 (5 bases). The CDR3 length is 12 residues. Trimming took off 5 bases at V and 4 bases at J, with 9 bases between the two ends. Germline loops: CDR1 SGHRS, CDR2 YFSETQ. The CDR3 bases are TGCGCCAGCAGAGGGGTAACAGAGACCCAGTACTTC. Translation: CASRGVTETQYF. Supplemented by reference TRBV5-1 and TRBJ2-5, the full variable domain reads KAGVTQTPRYLIKTRGQQVTLSCSPISGHRSVSWYQQTPGQGLQFLFEYFSETQRNKGNFPGRFSGRQFSNSRSEMNVSTLELGDSALYLCASRGVTETQYFGPGTRLLVL.

The V gene is TRBV28, the J gene TRBJ1-2, with D possibly matching TRBD1 (5 bases). The CDR3 runs to 11 residues. Germline CDR1 is MDHEN and CDR2 is SYDVKM. Trimming pared 7 bases from V and 2 bases from J, leaving 5 bases between. The DNA for the CDR3 is TGTGCCAGCACAGGGAACTATGGCTACACCTTC. Its translation is CASTGNYGYTF.

The CDR3 DNA sequence: TGTGCCAGCAGTTTGACTAGCGTAAGCGAGCAGTACTTC. Translated, it gives CASSLTSVSEQYF. The chain links TRBV28 to TRBJ2-7, with 8 nucleotides matching TRBD2. Trimming took 3 bases from V and 6 from J; bases not matched to a gene: 4. The CDR3 length is 13 residues. CDR1 is MDHEN, CDR2 SYDVKM, per germline.

This clone was observed a handful of times. The V gene is TRBV9, the J gene TRBJ1-1, with TRBD1 as a possible D gene (5 bases). Germline V gives CDR1 SGDLS, CDR2 YYNGEE. Trimming left V 0 bases short and J 3 bases short, with 6 bases between. This CDR3 has 13 residues. CDR3 nucleotides: TGTGCCAGCAGCGTAGTAGGGGACACTGAAGCTTTCTTT. Translated, it gives CASSVVGDTEAFF.

The rearrangement uses TRBV7-9 and TRBJ2-1, with 12 bases fitting TRBD2. The V and J ends lost 5 bases and 9 bases, in that order; junction bases with no gene match: 8. CDR1 is SEHNR, CDR2 FQNEAQ, per germline (reference sequence). This CDR3 contains 15 residues. The chain's CDR3 is CASSPPGLAGIEQFF. CDR3 in DNA: TGTGCCAGCAGCCCCCCCGGACTAGCGGGGATTGAGCAGTTCTTC.

The J gene is TRBJ2-7, the V gene TRBV5-4; a weak D match, TRBD2 (6 bases). Germline CDR1 and CDR2: SGHNT and YYREEE (reference sequence). This CDR3 has 12 amino acids. Deletions cut 2 bases from V and 5 bases from J, with 8 bases between. CDR3 coding DNA: TGTGCCAGCAGCTTTTGGGGGGACGAGCAGTACTTC. This translates into CASSFWGDEQYF.

The chain recombines TRBV6-5 with TRBJ2-4; D is perhaps TRBD2 (6 bases). The CDR3 spans 16 residues. V was shortened by 2 bases and J by 6 bases, with 17 bases between the two germline ends. Germline CDR1 MNHEY, CDR2 SVGAGI. This chain's CDR3 is CASSYAVGRGSNIQYF. The CDR3 nucleotides read TGTGCCAGCAGTTACGCGGTCGGGCGGGGATCAAACATTCAGTACTTC.

J is TRBJ2-7 and V is TRBV4-1, with 8 nucleotides matching TRBD1. The V segment lost 2 bases and the J segment 2 bases; nucleotides outside the gene matches: 5. This CDR3 is built from 15 residues. Germline-derived CDR1 and CDR2 are MGHRA and YSYEKL. In DNA, the CDR3 is TGCGCCAGCAGCCAAAGTTGGACAGGGCCCTACGAGCAGTACTTC. Amino acids: CASSQSWTGPYEQYF.

This chain connects TRBV19 to TRBJ1-6; possibly TRBD1 for D (6 bases). The V gene lost 7 bases and the J gene lost 0 bases, with 16 bases spanning the gap. CDR1 and CDR2 (germline): LNHDA, SQIVND (reference sequence). CDR3 size: 17 residues. Here the CDR3 reads CASTDRTESSYNSPLHF. Here the CDR3 DNA reads TGTGCCAGTACCGACCGGACAGAAAGCTCCTATAATTCACCCCTCCACTTT.

The V call is TRBV5-4, the J call TRBJ1-6, with TRBD1 matching 7 bases. This CDR3 is 15 amino acids long. V shed 5 bases, J shed 4 bases, and the junction held 6 bases outside the gene matches. CDR1 and CDR2 (germline): SGHNT, YYREEE (reference sequence). The CDR3 is CASSRDSLYNSPLHF. In DNA, the CDR3 is TGTGCCAGCAGTCGGGACAGCTTATATAATTCACCCCTCCACTTT.

The chain links TRBV28 to TRBJ1-5; D not resolved. Per the germline V gene, CDR1 is MDHEN and CDR2 is SYDVKM. The length of the CDR3 is 13 residues. Trimming shortened V by 3 bases and J by 5 bases, and 8 bases separated the two germline ends. The CDR3 here is CASSFQIYQPQHF. The CDR3 DNA sequence: TGTGCCAGCAGTTTCCAGATCTATCAGCCCCAGCATTTT. Full variable domain (missing parts from reference TRBV28 and TRBJ1-5): DVKVTQSSRYLVKRTGEKVFLECVQDMDHENMFWYRQDPGLGLRLIYFSYDVKMKEKGDIPEGYSVSREKKERFSLILESASTNQTSMYLCASSFQIYQPQHFGDGTRLSIL.